This T cell receptor (beta chain) was sequenced in a study of T cells in Graves' hyperthyroidism and ophthalmopathy. Study overall: Upon initial diagnosis and before any treatment, peripheral blood was collected.

This CDR3 region has 13 residues. The germline V gene encodes CDR1 GTSNPN and CDR2 SVGIG (reference sequence). The ends were cut back, 4 bases at V and 4 bases at J, with 13 bases in the middle. There are many counts of this clonotype. Patients showing uncontrolled infection, other autoimmune disease, pregnancy or lactation were ineligible. TCR beta CDR3 regions were amplified from RNA. RT-PCR in the first round (using the HTBI primer set) targeted the TCR CDR3. Using its own MiXCR run on the multiplex PCR reads, TCRdb lists one record per CDR3 protein. The data contain some 570,000 distinct CDR3 sequences, roughly 15% of them seen just once; the ten biggest clones take up about 16%.

The TCR was taken from a woman younger than 35 with Graves' ophthalmopathy. Sequencing used blood. The chain joins TRBV30 to TRBJ1-1; possible D gene TRBD1, 6 bases. The CDR3 is CAWKGVLTTEAFF. The CDR3 DNA sequence: TGTGCCTGGAAGGGGGTGTTGACCACTGAAGCTTTCTTT.